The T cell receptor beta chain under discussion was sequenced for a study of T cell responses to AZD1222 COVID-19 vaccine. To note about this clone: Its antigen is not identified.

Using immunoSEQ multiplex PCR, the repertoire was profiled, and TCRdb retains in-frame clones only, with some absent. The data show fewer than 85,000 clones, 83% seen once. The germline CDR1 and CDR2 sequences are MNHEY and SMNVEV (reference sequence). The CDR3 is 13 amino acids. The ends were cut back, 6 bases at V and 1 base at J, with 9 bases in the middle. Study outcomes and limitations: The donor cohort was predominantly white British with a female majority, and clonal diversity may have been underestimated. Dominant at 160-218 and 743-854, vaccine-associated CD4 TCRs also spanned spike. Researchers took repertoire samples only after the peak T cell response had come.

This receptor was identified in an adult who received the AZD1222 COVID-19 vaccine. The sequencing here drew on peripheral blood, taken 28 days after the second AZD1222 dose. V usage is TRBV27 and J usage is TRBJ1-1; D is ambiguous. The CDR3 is CASSPVENTEAFF. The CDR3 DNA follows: TGTGCCAGCAGCCCCGTGGAGAACACTGAAGCTTTCTTT.